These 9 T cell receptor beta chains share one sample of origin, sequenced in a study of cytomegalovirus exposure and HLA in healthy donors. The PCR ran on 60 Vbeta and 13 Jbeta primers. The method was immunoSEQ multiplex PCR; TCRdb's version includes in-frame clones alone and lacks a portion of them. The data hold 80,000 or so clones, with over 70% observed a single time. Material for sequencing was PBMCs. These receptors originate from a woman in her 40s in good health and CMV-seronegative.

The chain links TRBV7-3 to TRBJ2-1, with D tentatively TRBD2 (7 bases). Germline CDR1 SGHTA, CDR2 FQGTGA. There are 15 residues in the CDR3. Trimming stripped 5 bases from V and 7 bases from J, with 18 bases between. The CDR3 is CASSPGYGGRNEQFF. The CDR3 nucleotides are TGTGCCAGCAGCCCAGGGTACGGGGGGCGGAATGAGCAGTTCTTC.

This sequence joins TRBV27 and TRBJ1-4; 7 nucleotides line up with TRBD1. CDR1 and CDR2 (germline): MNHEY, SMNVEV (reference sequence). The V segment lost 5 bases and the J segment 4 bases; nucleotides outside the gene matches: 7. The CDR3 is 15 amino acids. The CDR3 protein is CASSLQGQNNEKLFF. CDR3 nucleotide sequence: TGTGCCAGCAGTCTTCAGGGACAGAATAATGAAAAACTGTTTTTT.

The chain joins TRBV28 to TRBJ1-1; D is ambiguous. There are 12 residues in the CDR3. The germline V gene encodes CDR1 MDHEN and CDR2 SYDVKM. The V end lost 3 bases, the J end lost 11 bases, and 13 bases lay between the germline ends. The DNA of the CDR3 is TGTGCCAGCAGTTTTACGCAGGCGTCGGCTTTCTTT. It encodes CASSFTQASAFF.

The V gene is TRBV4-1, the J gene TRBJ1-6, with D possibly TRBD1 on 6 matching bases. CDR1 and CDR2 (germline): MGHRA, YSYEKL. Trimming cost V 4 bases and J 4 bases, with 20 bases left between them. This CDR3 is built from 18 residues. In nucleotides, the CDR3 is TGCGCCAGCAGCCCGTCGGGTAGCGGGGGCCTATATAATTCACCCCTCCACTTT. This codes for CASSPSGSGGLYNSPLHF.

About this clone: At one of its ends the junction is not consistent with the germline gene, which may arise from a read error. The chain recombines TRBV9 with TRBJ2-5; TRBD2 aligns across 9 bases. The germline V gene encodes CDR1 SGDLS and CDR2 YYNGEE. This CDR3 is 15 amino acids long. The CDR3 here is CAGSGGITGGETQYF. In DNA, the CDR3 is TGTGCCGGCAGCGGGGGGATCACCGGGGGGGAGACCCAGTACTTC.

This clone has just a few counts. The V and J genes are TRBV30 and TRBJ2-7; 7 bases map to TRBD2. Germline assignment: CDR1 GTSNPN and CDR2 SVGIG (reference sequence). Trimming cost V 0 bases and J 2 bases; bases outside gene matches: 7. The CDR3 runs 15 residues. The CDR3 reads CAWSVLGGGPYEQYF. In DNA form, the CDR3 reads TGTGCCTGGAGTGTACTGGGCGGGGGTCCCTACGAGCAGTACTTC.

This CDR3 reads CASSDTRGVEGEQFF. CDR3 DNA sequence: TGTGCCAGCAGTGACACACGGGGGGTGGAAGGTGAGCAGTTCTTC. The chain employs TRBV25-1 and TRBJ2-1, with TRBD2 identical over 7 bases. The CDR3 covers 15 residues. Germline V gene sequence: CDR1 MGHDK, CDR2 SYGVNS. V lost 3 bases, J lost 9 bases, and 11 bases stayed unmatched.

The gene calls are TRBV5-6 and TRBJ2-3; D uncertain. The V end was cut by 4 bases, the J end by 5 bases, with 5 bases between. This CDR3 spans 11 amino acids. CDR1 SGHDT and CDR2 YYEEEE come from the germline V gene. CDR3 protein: CASSHQDTQYF. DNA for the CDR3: TGTGCCAGCAGCCATCAAGATACGCAGTATTTT.

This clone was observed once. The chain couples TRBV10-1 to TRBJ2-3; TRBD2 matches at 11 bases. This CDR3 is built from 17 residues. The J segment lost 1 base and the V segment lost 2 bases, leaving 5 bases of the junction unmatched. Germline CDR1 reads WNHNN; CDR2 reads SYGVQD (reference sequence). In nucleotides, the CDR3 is TGCGCCAGCAGTGAGACGACACTAGCGGGAGGCACAGATACGCAGTATTTT. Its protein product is CASSETTLAGGTDTQYF.